This TCR beta chain was sequenced during a study of Graves' ophthalmopathy and Graves' hyperthyroidism. Study-wide results and caveats: Researchers report that a 13-signature model separated ophthalmopathy from stable hyperthyroidism, posting less than 90% sensitivity and less than 82% specificity.

Serum thyroxine and TRAb, along with clinical symptoms, thyroid ultrasound and orbital computed tomography, were what diagnosis relied on. This clonotype has ten or more counts. Its matching antigen is unknown. Germline CDR1 and CDR2: MNHNS and SASEGT. The CDR3 length is 17 residues. J lost 7 bases, V lost 5 bases, and 13 bases had no gene match. RNA served as the template for amplifying TCR beta CDR3 regions. The library came from an HTBI-primed first-round RT-PCR and a second-round multiplex PCR. One entry per CDR3 protein, called by TCRdb with MiXCR from the multiplex PCR reads. The profile shows a few hundred thousand distinct CDR3 sequences, roughly 15% of them singletons.

Sequencing was performed on peripheral blood. This receptor was identified in an adult man with Graves' ophthalmopathy. This chain uses TRBV6-1 with TRBJ2-2, with 10 bases fitting TRBD1. CDR3 region: CASSRKSGTGDVGELFF. The DNA for the CDR3 is TGTGCCAGCAGTCGAAAATCCGGGACAGGGGACGTCGGGGAGCTGTTTTTT.